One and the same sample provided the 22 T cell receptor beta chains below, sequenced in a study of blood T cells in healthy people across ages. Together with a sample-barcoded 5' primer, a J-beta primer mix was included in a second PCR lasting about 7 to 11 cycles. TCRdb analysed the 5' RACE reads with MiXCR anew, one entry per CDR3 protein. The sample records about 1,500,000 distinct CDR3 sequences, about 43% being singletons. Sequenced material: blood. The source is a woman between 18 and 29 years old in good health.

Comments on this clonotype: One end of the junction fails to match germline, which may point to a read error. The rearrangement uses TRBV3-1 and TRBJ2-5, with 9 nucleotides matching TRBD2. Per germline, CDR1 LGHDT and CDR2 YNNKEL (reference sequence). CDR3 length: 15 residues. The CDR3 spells CACSPLLAGQETQYF. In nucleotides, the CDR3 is TGTGCCTGCAGCCCGCTACTAGCGGGCCAAGAGACCCAGTACTTC.

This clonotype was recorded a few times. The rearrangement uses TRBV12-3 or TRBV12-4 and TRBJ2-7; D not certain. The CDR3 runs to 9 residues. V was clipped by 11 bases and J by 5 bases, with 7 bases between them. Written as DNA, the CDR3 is TGTGCCGACCCCCACGAGCAGTACTTC. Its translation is CADPHEQYF.

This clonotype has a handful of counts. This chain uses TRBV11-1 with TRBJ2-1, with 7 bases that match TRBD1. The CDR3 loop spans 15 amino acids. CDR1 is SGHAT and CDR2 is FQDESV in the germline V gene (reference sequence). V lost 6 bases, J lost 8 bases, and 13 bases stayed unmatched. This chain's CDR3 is CASRSRQGNSYEQFF. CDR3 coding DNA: TGTGCCAGCAGATCAAGACAGGGAAATTCCTATGAGCAGTTCTTC.

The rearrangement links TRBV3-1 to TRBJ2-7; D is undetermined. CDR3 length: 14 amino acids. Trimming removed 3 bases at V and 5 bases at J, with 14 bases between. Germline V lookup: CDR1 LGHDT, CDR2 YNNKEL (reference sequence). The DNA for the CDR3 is TGTGCCAGCAGCCAGACCGCAATAGCCGACGAGCAGTACTTC. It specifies CASSQTAIADEQYF.

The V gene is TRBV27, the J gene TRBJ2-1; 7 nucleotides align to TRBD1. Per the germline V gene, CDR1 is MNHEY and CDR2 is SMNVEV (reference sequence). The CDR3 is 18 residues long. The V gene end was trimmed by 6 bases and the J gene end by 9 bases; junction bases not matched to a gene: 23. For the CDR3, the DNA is TGTGCCAGCAGCTCCAACCCGGGACAGAACTTCAATAGGGGTGAGCAGTTCTTC. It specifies CASSSNPGQNFNRGEQFF.

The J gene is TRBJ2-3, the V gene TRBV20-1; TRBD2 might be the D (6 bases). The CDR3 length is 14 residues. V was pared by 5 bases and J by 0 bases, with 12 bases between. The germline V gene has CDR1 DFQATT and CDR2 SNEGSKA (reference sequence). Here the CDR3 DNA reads TGCAGTGCTGGAGGAGGGTTAAGCACAGATACGCAGTATTTT. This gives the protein CSAGGGLSTDTQYF.

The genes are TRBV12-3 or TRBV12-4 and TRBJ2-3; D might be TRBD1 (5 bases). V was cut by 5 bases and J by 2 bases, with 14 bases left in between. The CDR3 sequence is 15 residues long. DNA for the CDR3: TGTGCCAGCAGTGCCGTGACAGTCCCCACAGATACGCAGTATTTT. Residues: CASSAVTVPTDTQYF.

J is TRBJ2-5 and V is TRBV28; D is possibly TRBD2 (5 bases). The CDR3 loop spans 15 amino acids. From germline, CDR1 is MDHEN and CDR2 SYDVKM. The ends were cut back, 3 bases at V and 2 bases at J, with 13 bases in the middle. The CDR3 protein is CASSFEAGSQETQYF. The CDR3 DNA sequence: TGTGCCAGCAGTTTTGAGGCGGGTTCACAAGAGACCCAGTACTTC.

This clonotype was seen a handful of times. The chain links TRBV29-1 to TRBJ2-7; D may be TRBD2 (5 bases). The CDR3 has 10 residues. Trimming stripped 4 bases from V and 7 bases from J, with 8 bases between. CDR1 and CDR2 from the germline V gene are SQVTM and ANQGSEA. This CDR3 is CSVVSGEQYF. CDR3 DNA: TGCAGCGTTGTATCGGGGGAGCAGTACTTC.

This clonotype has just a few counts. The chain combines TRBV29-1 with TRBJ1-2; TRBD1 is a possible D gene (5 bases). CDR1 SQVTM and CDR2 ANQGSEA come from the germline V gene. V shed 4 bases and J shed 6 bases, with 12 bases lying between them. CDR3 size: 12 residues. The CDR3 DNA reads TGCAGCGTTGTGGGGGAGGGTGATGGCTACACCTTC. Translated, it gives CSVVGEGDGYTF.

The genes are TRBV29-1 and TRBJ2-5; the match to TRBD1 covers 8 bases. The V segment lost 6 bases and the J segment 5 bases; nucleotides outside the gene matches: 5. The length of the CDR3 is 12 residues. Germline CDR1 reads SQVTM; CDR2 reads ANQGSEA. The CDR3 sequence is CSVAQGDETQYF. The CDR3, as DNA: TGCAGCGTCGCACAGGGGGATGAGACCCAGTACTTC.

The DNA of the CDR3 is TGTGCCATCAGTGAGGGGCAGGACAGGCGGGTAGCTTTCTTT. Translation: CAISEGQDRRVAFF. The chain uses TRBV10-3 and TRBJ1-1; 7 nucleotides match TRBD1. This CDR3 is built from 14 residues. Germline trimming cut 2 bases from V and 10 bases from J; bases unmatched to any gene: 10. Germline V gives CDR1 ENHRY, CDR2 SYGVKD.

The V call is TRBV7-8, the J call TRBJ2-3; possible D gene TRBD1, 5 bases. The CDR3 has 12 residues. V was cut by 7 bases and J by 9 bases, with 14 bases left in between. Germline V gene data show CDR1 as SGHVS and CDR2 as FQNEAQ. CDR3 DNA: TGTGCCAGCATTATGGGGCCAGGGACGCAGTATTTT. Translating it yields CASIMGPGTQYF.

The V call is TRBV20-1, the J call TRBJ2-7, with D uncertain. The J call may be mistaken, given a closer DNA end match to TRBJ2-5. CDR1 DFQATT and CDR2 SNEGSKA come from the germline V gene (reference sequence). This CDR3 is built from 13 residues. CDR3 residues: CSAKASQVVTQYF. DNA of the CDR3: TGCAGTGCTAAAGCGAGCCAGGTCGTGACCCAGTACTTC.

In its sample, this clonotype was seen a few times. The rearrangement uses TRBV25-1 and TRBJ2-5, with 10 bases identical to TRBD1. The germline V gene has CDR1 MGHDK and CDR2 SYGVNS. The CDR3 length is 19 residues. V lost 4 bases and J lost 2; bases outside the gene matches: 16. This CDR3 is CASSATGGTGDRGQETQYF. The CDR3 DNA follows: TGTGCCAGCAGTGCCACTGGGGGGACAGGGGATCGCGGGCAAGAGACCCAGTACTTC.

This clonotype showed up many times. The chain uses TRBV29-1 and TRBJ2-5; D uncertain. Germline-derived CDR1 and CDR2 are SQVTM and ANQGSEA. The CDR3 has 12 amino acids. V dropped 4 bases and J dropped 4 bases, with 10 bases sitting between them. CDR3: CSVARETETQYF. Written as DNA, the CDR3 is TGCAGCGTTGCTAGAGAGACAGAGACCCAGTACTTC.

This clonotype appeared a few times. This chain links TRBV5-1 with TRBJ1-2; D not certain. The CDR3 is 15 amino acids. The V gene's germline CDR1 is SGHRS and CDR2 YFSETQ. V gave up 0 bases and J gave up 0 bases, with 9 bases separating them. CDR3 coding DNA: TGCGCCAGCAGCTTGGGCTCCGCAACTAACTATGGCTACACCTTC. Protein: CASSLGSATNYGYTF. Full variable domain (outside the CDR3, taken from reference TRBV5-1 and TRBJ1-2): KAGVTQTPRYLIKTRGQQVTLSCSPISGHRSVSWYQQTPGQGLQFLFEYFSETQRNKGNFPGRFSGRQFSNSRSEMNVSTLELGDSALYLCASSLGSATNYGYTFGSGTRLTVV.

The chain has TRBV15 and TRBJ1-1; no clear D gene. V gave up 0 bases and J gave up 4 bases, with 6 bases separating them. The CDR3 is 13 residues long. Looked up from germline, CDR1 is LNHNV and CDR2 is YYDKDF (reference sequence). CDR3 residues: CATSRDTSTEAFF. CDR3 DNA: TGTGCCACCAGCAGAGATACAAGCACTGAAGCTTTCTTT.

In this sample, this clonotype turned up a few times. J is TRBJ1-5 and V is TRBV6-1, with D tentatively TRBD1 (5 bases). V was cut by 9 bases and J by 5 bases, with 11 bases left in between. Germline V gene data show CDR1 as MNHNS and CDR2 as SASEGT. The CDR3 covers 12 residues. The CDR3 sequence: CASAAGYQPQHF. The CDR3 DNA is TGTGCCAGTGCAGCAGGGTATCAGCCCCAGCATTTT.

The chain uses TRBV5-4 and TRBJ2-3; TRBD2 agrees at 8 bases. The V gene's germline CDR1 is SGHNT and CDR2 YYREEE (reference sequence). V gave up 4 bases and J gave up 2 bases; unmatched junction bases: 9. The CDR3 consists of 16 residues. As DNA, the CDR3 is TGTGCCAGCAGCCAGTACCGGGGGGGGTTCACAGATACGCAGTATTTT. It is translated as CASSQYRGGFTDTQYF.

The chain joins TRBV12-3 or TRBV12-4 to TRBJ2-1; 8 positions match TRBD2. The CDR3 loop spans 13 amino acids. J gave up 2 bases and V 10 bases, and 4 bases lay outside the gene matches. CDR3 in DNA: TGTGCCACCGATAGCGGGGCCTACAATGAGCAGTTCTTC. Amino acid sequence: CATDSGAYNEQFF.

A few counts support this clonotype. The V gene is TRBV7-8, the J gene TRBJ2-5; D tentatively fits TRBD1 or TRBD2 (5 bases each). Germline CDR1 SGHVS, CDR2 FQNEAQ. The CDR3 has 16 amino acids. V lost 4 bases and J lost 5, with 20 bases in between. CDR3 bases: TGTGCCAGCAGCTCCAGGGACCTTCCTGGTAGGGAGACCCAGTACTTC. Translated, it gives CASSSRDLPGRETQYF. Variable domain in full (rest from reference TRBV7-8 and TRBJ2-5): GAGVSQSPRYKVAKRGQDVALRCDPISGHVSLFWYQQALGQGPEFLTYFQNEAQLDKSGLPSDRFFAERPEGSVSTLKIQRTQQEDSAVYLCASSSRDLPGRETQYFGPGTRLLVL.